The TCR beta chain under discussion was sequenced for a study of blood T cells in healthy people across ages (dated by TCRdb to about 2015). Notes on the research overall: In model experiments, template switching captured roughly one uniquely barcoded TCR beta cDNA molecule for every two T cells. Four age groups were formed from the donors: young (average about 16 years), middle-aged (around 39), aged (approximately 60) and long-lived (roughly 81). Using the same blood draw, the study looked at two additional independent replicas of 1 million unique cDNA reads for two donors, one aged 18 to 29 and the other aged 80 or older. To avoid experimental bias, donors of different ages were distributed randomly across sequencing lanes. To track age-related changes in TCR beta repertoire diversity, the study relied on deep sequencing normalized with unique cDNA molecular identifiers. The full study reports these points: Compared with the aged group, more naive CD4+ T cells, fewer expanded clones and increased TCR diversity were shown by the long-lived group, suggesting age selection. There was a strong correlation between observed TCR beta diversity and the percentage of naive T cells measured by flow cytometry. As age increased, observed TCR beta diversity per million T cells dropped in a roughly linear way, and a significant reduction was already evident by age 40. Estimates of total diversity from one million sequenced T cells were regarded as lower bounds and underestimates. Bulk unsorted PBMC profiling prevented conclusive comparison of naive and antigen-experienced compartments. Because the CMV infection status of the donors was unknown, age-related changes in expanded clonotypes may potentially have been confounded.

Measured from the cysteine to the phenylalanine, the CDR3 is 12 residues long. This entry keeps only the CDR3 DNA: 36 bases, framed from base 1. Trimming costs V 6 bases and J 9 bases, and their ends lie 14 bases apart. This clonotype appeared many times. Its antigen is not yet known. Base-call qualities are not available, and no considerably larger clone is one nucleotide away. The 35 to 40 donors, aged about 6 to 100 years, were systemically healthy Caucasian individuals from Russia. Each donor gave 8 to 10 milliliters of peripheral blood, drawn into EDTA-treated Vacutainer tubes. PBMCs were isolated by Ficoll-Paque density-gradient centrifugation, with at least 6 million obtained per sample. Total RNA, at least 6 micrograms per sample, was extracted from PBMCs with Trizol reagent. Naive CD45RAhigh/CD27high T cell percentages were measured by flow cytometry on a PBMC aliquot from every donor. Library creation used 5' RACE. Sequencer: Illumina HiSeq 2500. A second PCR of roughly 7 to 12 cycles was performed with a sample-barcoded 5' primer and a J-beta primer mix. Each TCR beta cDNA molecule received a unique molecular identifier from a template-switch 5' adaptor carrying 12 random nucleotides. Each sample yielded at least 2.5 million CDR3-containing paired-end reads. First-strand cDNA synthesis was performed from all RNA using the Mint cDNA synthesis kit, with priming by a TRBC-specific oligonucleotide. All cDNA was treated with uracil-DNA glycosylase and then went through a first 18-cycle PCR with the universal primers M1SS and BC2_uni_R. Regarding the original processing steps: Normalization of each sample was performed by random selection of 1 million high-quality reads, each carrying a distinct molecular identifier. Instead of being binned into consensus sequences, reads that shared molecular identifiers were thrown out. CDR3 identification, clonotype clustering and error correction used MiTCR with a Q25 quality threshold and the strictest error-elimination algorithm. A nonparametric unseen species model using Euler transformation provided a lower-bound estimate of total TCR beta diversity. The raw public data were reprocessed by TCRdb itself: fastp quality trimming at Q25, MiXCR clonotype calling, in-frame beta chains only. Rows matching on CDR3 protein sequence are summarized as one entry with the most common DNA and genes. TCRdb's processing, not the study's, gives the V and J calls here. Within this sample are 600,000 to 1,000,000 distinct CDR3 sequences, with roughly 64% of them counted one time only. The ten largest account for around 20% of the sample.

This chain joins TRBV12-3 or TRBV12-4 to TRBJ2-5; no confident D gene assignment can be made. The TCR originated in a man aged 25-45 years in good health. The sequencing input was blood. The DNA is TGTGCCAGCAGCCCTATAGAGAAGGCCCAGTACTTC. It translates to CASSPIEKAQYF.